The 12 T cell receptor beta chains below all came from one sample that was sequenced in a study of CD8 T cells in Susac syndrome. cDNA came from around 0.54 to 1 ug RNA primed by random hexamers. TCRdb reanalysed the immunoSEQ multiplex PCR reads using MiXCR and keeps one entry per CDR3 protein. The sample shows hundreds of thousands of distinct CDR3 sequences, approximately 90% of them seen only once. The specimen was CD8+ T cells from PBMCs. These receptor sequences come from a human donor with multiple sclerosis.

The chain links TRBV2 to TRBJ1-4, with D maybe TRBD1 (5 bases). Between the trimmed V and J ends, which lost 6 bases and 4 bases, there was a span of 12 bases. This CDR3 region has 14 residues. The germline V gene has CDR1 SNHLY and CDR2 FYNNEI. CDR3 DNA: TGTGCCAGCAGGGCGAGGGGAGATAATGAAAAACTGTTTTTT. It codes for CASRARGDNEKLFF.

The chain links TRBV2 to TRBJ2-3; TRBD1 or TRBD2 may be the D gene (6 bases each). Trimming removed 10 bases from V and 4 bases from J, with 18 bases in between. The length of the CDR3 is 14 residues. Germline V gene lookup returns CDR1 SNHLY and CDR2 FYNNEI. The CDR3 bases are TGTGCCAAGGAGGGACACCAGTTCCCAGATACGCAGTATTTT. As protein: CAKEGHQFPDTQYF.

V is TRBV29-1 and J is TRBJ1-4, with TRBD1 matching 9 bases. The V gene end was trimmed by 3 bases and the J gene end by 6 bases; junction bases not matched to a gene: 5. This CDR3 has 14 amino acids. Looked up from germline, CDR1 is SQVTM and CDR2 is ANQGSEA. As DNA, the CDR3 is TGCAGCGTTGAGGAACAGGGGGCGGATGAAAAACTGTTTTTT. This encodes CSVEEQGADEKLFF.

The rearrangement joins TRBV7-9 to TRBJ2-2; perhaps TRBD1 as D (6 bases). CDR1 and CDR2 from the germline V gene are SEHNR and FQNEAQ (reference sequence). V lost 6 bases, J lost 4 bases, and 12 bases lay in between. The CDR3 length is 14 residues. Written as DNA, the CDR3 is TGTGCCAGCAGTTTTCCGACAGGCACCGGGGAGCTGTTTTTT. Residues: CASSFPTGTGELFF.

CDR3 nucleotide sequence: TGTGCCAGCAGCGGGGGGACAGGGCCTTGGGGCACAGATACGCAGTATTTT. Amino acid sequence: CASSGGTGPWGTDTQYF. V usage is TRBV5-6 and J usage is TRBJ2-3; 9 bases fit TRBD1. V dropped 4 bases and J dropped 1; count of bases not matched to a gene: 10. The germline V gene encodes CDR1 SGHDT and CDR2 YYEEEE. The CDR3 length is 17 residues. The full variable domain, rest sourced from reference TRBV5-6 and TRBJ2-3, is DAGVTQSPTHLIKTRGQQVTLRCSPKSGHDTVSWYQQALGQGPQFIFQYYEEEERQRGNFPDRFSGHQFPNYSSELNVNALLLGDSALYLCASSGGTGPWGTDTQYFGPGTRLTVL.

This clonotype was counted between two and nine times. The CDR3 protein is CASSYSQGAPYNEQFF. The CDR3 bases are TGTGCCAGCAGTTACTCACAGGGGGCCCCCTACAATGAGCAGTTCTTC. The chain joins TRBV6-5 to TRBJ2-1, with TRBD1 identical over 9 bases. V gave up 0 bases and J gave up 2 bases; unmatched junction bases: 2. This CDR3 region has 16 residues. The germline gives CDR1 MNHEY, CDR2 SVGAGI.

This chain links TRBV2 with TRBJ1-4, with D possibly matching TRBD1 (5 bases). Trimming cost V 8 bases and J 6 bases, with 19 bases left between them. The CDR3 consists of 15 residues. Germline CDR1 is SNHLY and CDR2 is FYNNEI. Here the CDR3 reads CASENPGTRYEKLFF. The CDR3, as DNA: TGTGCCAGCGAGAACCCCGGGACCCGGTATGAAAAACTGTTTTTT.

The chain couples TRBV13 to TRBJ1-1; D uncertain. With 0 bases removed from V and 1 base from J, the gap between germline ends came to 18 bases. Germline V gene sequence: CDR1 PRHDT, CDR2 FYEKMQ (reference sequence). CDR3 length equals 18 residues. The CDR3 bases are TGTGCCAGCAGCTTAGGCCTGTTGGGGAGTGGTAGGAACACTGAAGCTTTCTTT. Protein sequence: CASSLGLLGSGRNTEAFF. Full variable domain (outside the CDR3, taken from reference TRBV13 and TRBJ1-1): AAGVIQSPRHLIKEKRETATLKCYPIPRHDTVYWYQQGPGQDPQFLISFYEKMQSDKGSIPDRFSAQQFSDYHSELNMSSLELGDSALYFCASSLGLLGSGRNTEAFFGQGTRLTVV.

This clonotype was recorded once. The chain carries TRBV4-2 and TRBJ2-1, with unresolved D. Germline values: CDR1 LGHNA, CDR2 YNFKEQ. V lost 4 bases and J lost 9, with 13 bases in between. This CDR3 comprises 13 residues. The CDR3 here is CASSPPGIGEQFF. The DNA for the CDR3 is TGTGCCAGCAGCCCACCTGGAATCGGTGAGCAGTTCTTC.

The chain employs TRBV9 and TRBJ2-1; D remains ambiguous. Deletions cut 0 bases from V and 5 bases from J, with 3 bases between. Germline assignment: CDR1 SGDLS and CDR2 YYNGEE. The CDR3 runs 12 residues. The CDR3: CASSVGDNEQFF. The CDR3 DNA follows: TGTGCCAGCAGCGTAGGAGACAATGAGCAGTTCTTC.

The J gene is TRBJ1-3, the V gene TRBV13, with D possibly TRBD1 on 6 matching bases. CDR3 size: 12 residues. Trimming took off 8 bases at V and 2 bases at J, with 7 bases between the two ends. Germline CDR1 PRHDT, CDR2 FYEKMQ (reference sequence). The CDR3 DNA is TGTGCCAGCGGGACAACTGGAAACACCATATATTTT. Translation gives CASGTTGNTIYF.

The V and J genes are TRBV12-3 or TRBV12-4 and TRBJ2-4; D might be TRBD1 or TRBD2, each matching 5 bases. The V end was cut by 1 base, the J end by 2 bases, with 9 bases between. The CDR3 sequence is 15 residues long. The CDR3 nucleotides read TGTGCCAGCAGTTTAGTGGGGGAGCCCAAAAACATTCAGTACTTC. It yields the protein CASSLVGEPKNIQYF.